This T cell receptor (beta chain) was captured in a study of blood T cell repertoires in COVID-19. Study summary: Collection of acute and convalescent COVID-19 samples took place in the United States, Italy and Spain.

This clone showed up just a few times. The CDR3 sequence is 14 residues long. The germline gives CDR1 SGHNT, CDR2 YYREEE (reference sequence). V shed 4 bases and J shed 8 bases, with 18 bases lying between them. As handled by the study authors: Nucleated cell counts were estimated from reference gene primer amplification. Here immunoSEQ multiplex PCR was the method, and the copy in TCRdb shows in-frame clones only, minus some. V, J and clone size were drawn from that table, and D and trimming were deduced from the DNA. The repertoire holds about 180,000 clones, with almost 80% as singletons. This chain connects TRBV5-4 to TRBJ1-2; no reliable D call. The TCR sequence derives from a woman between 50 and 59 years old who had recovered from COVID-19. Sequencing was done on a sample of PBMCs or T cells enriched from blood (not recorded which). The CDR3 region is CASSPIDTVGGYTF. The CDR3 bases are TGTGCCAGCAGCCCAATCGACACTGTTGGAGGCTACACCTTC.